The T cell receptor beta chain under discussion was sequenced for a study of control samples from healthy donors and cancer patients. The germline V gene has CDR1 LNHNV and CDR2 YYDKDF (reference sequence). The CDR3 is 18 residues long. V lost 0 bases and J lost 2; bases outside the gene matches: 9. Only in-frame clones appear in the TCRdb table, and some are missing; sequencing was by immunoSEQ multiplex PCR. The top ten clones hold 0.68% of a sample with about 160,000 clones, approximately 90% of them seen once. The source material was blood. This TCR came from a woman aged 25 to 39 in good health. The V gene is TRBV15, the J gene TRBJ2-3, with 9 bases identical to TRBD2. The CDR3 coding sequence is TGTGCCACCAGCAGAGATCCGGGACTAGCCGGTTACACAGATACGCAGTATTTT. This codes for CATSRDPGLAGYTDTQYF.